This TCR beta chain was identified in a study of T cells in Graves' hyperthyroidism and ophthalmopathy. In its sample, this clonotype was seen many times. Germline V gene lookup returns CDR1 SNHLY and CDR2 FYNNEI. The CDR3 has 13 amino acids. With 10 bases removed from V and 2 bases from J, the gap between germline ends came to 14 bases. Amplified regions were TCR beta CDR3 sequences from RNA transcripts. Initially, a first-round RT-PCR of the TCR CDR3 employed the HTBI primer set. TCRdb re-derived calls from the multiplex PCR reads in MiXCR, one entry per CDR3 protein. This sample has around 520,000 distinct CDR3 sequences; about 14% occur once, and the top ten carry about 15%.

The sequenced sample consisted of blood. The chain is built from TRBV2 and TRBJ2-5; a weak D match, TRBD1 (6 bases). The TCR was taken from a woman aged 40 to 50 with Graves' hyperthyroidism. CDR3 DNA: TGTGCCACCCATCTGGACAGTCAAGAGACCCAGTACTTC. As protein: CATHLDSQETQYF.